These 32 T cell receptor beta chains were all obtained from the same sample, sequenced in a study of blood T cell repertoires in COVID-19. Here immunoSEQ multiplex PCR was the method, and the copy in TCRdb shows in-frame clones only, minus some. The sample lists 140,000 to 150,000 clones, over 70% seen once, with about 11% in the top ten. Sequenced material: PBMCs or T cells enriched from blood (not recorded which). The receptors stem from a man in his sixties who had recovered from COVID-19.

This clone was found once. This sequence joins TRBV7-9 and TRBJ1-1; D gene uncertain. V was shortened by 1 base and J by 2 bases, with 8 bases between the two germline ends. The CDR3 is 14 amino acids. CDR1 and CDR2 from the germline V gene are SEHNR and FQNEAQ (reference sequence). Here the CDR3 DNA reads TGTGCCAGCAGCTTAGGAGGGATCAACACTGAAGCTTTCTTT. Its protein is CASSLGGINTEAFF.

A few counts support this clone. This rearrangement joins TRBV5-4 to TRBJ1-1, with 9 nucleotides matching TRBD1. CDR3 length: 15 residues. The V gene's germline CDR1 is SGHNT and CDR2 YYREEE (reference sequence). The V and J ends lost 4 bases and 7 bases, in that order; junction bases with no gene match: 11. The CDR3 here is CASSRGGTGSGEAFF. CDR3 DNA: TGTGCCAGCAGCCGTGGAGGGACAGGGAGTGGTGAAGCTTTCTTT.

This rearrangement joins TRBV7-9 to TRBJ1-1, with D possibly TRBD1 on 5 matching bases. Deletions cut 5 bases from V and 7 bases from J, with 14 bases between. The CDR3 runs 13 residues. Germline loops: CDR1 SEHNR, CDR2 FQNEAQ (reference sequence). The CDR3 loop is CASSLTGGVEAFF. The CDR3 bases are TGTGCCAGCAGCCTCACCGGGGGAGTTGAAGCTTTCTTT.

The table lists this clone with a few counts. This chain connects TRBV7-9 to TRBJ2-7; 9 bases align to TRBD2. CDR3 length: 15 residues. The germline V gene encodes CDR1 SEHNR and CDR2 FQNEAQ (reference sequence). The junction had 5 bases not matched to a gene; V was cut back by 1 base and J by 4 bases. The CDR3 region has the DNA TGTGCCAGCAGCTTAGTTGCTAGCGGGATTTACGAGCAGTACTTC. Translated: CASSLVASGIYEQYF.

V gene TRBV6-2 or TRBV6-3 combines with J gene TRBJ1-1; D gene ambiguous. This CDR3 is 15 amino acids long. Deletions cut 0 bases from V and 5 bases from J, with 13 bases between. The germline CDR1 and CDR2 sequences are MNHEY and SVGEGT. The CDR3 DNA reads as TGTGCCAGCAGTTACTCGACGGGGTTGGGGACTGAAGCTTTCTTT. Protein sequence: CASSYSTGLGTEAFF.

V is TRBV24-1 and J is TRBJ2-1; 14 nucleotides align to TRBD2. Per germline, CDR1 KGHDR and CDR2 SFDVKD. This CDR3 is 20 amino acids long. The J segment lost 8 bases and the V segment lost 5 bases, leaving 19 bases of the junction unmatched. The chain's CDR3 is CATSVSVRATSGRAWYEQFF. In nucleotides, the CDR3 is TGTGCCACCAGTGTATCAGTGAGGGCGACTAGCGGGAGGGCCTGGTATGAGCAGTTCTTC.

The chain employs TRBV19 and TRBJ2-7, with D possibly TRBD2 on 7 matching bases. The V gene lost 3 bases and the J gene lost 0 bases, with 15 bases spanning the gap. The CDR3 extends over 16 amino acids. The germline V gene has CDR1 LNHDA and CDR2 SQIVND (reference sequence). CDR3 sequence: CASSISPRGRSYEQYF. The CDR3 bases are TGTGCCAGTAGTATTTCACCGCGGGGGCGCTCCTACGAGCAGTACTTC.

The J gene is TRBJ1-6, the V gene TRBV5-1, with 8 bases aligning to TRBD1. J lost 8 bases, V lost 4 bases, and 5 bases had no gene match. Germline CDR1 and CDR2: SGHRS and YFSETQ. The CDR3 sequence is 14 residues long. CDR3 in DNA: TGCGCCAGCAGCCCGGGACAGGCGGATTCACCCCTCCACTTT. Protein product: CASSPGQADSPLHF.

The rearrangement uses TRBV24-1 and TRBJ2-4; D perhaps matches TRBD1 (5 bases). The CDR3 consists of 13 residues. Trimming removed 9 bases at V and 6 bases at J, with 14 bases between. CDR1 is KGHDR, CDR2 SFDVKD, per germline. Written as DNA, the CDR3 is TGTGCCACCTCACAAGGGGTTGGAAACATTCAGTACTTC. It encodes CATSQGVGNIQYF.

The V call is TRBV3-1 (or the pseudogene TRBV3-2), the J call TRBJ1-2; TRBD1 aligns across 10 bases. Trimming cost V 3 bases and J 4 bases; bases outside gene matches: 2. Looked up from germline, CDR1 is LGHDT and CDR2 is YNNKEL (reference sequence). This CDR3 comprises 14 residues. For the CDR3, the DNA is TGTGCCAGCAGCCAGGGACAGGGGCCCTATGGCTACACCTTC. Protein product: CASSQGQGPYGYTF.

This sequence joins TRBV29-1 and TRBJ2-3; 12 bases align to TRBD2. The trim removed 7 bases at V and 2 bases at J, leaving 4 bases unmatched. Germline V gene lookup returns CDR1 SQVTM and CDR2 ANQGSEA. CDR3 length equals 14 residues. Here the CDR3 DNA reads TGCAGCGGTTGGACTAGCGGGGCCACAGATACGCAGTATTTT. Encoded protein: CSGWTSGATDTQYF.

The V and J genes are TRBV2 and TRBJ1-1; TRBD1 aligns across 10 bases. Germline V gene data show CDR1 as SNHLY and CDR2 as FYNNEI. The trim removed 10 bases at V and 3 bases at J, leaving 2 bases unmatched. The CDR3 contains 12 residues. The CDR3 region is CATGTGDTEAFF. The CDR3 DNA is TGTGCCACTGGGACAGGGGACACTGAAGCTTTCTTT. The whole variable domain, remainder taken from reference TRBV2 and TRBJ1-1, is EPEVTQTPSHQVTQMGQEVILRCVPISNHLYFYWYRQILGQKVEFLVSFYNNEISEKSEIFDDQFSVERPDGSNFTLKIRSTKLEDSAMYFCATGTGDTEAFFGQGTRLTVV.

This chain links TRBV7-8 with TRBJ2-1; 10 bases map to TRBD2. Germline-derived CDR1 and CDR2 are SGHVS and FQNEAQ. The CDR3 length is 16 residues. V gave up 5 bases and J gave up 3 bases; unmatched junction bases: 7. In nucleotides, the CDR3 is TGTGCCAGCAGCCCCGGACTAGCGGCGATCTACAATGAGCAGTTCTTC. It specifies CASSPGLAAIYNEQFF.

The rearrangement joins TRBV18 to TRBJ1-5, with 7 positions matching TRBD1. The ends lost 4 bases at V and 0 bases at J; junction bases unmatched: 3. In germline, CDR1 is KGHSH, CDR2 LQKENI. The CDR3 consists of 15 residues. CDR3 in DNA: TGTGCCAGCTCACGGACAGGAGATAGCAATCAGCCCCAGCATTTT. It translates to CASSRTGDSNQPQHF.

The chain links TRBV7-9 to TRBJ1-3; no clear D. The V gene's germline CDR1 is SEHNR and CDR2 FQNEAQ (reference sequence). The CDR3 runs to 15 residues. V was trimmed by 5 bases and J by 0 bases, leaving 11 bases between them. The CDR3: CASSRHFDSGNTIYF. CDR3 in DNA: TGTGCCAGCAGCCGTCACTTTGACTCTGGAAACACCATATATTTT. Using reference TRBV7-9 and TRBJ1-3 for the parts outside the CDR3, the full variable domain is DTGVSQNPRHKITKRGQNVTFRCDPISEHNRLYWYRQTLGQGPEFLTYFQNEAQLEKSRLLSDRFSAERPKGSFSTLEIQRTEQGDSAMYLCASSRHFDSGNTIYFGEGSWLTVV.

This clone turned up a few times. The rearrangement links TRBV4-2 to TRBJ2-7; 10 bases map to TRBD2. The germline gives CDR1 LGHNA, CDR2 YNFKEQ. J lost 3 bases, V lost 2 bases, and 4 bases had no gene match. The CDR3 runs to 15 residues. The CDR3 DNA reads as TGTGCCAGCAGCCAATCAGCGGGAGGGCTCTACGAGCAGTACTTC. This translates into CASSQSAGGLYEQYF.

The chain recombines TRBV28 with TRBJ2-2; TRBD2 matches 8 bases. J gave up 7 bases and V 7 bases, and 5 bases lay outside the gene matches. The CDR3 covers 13 residues. Germline lookup yields CDR1 MDHEN and CDR2 SYDVKM. The CDR3 loop reads CASKSGSGGELFF. CDR3 nucleotide sequence: TGTGCCAGCAAAAGCGGGAGTGGCGGGGAGCTGTTTTTT.

A few counts support this clone. The V and J genes are TRBV5-1 and TRBJ2-7, with D hard to call. The CDR3 runs 16 residues. CDR1 and CDR2 (germline): SGHRS, YFSETQ. V gave up 3 bases and J gave up 1 base, with 17 bases separating them. Here the CDR3 reads CASSSHDSDGSYEQYF. In nucleotides, the CDR3 is TGCGCCAGCAGCTCCCACGACTCAGACGGATCCTACGAGCAGTACTTC.

This chain connects TRBV29-1 to TRBJ1-2; D unclear. The CDR3 has 10 amino acids. Germline assignment: CDR1 SQVTM and CDR2 ANQGSEA. Between the trimmed V and J ends, which lost 4 bases and 8 bases, there was a span of 8 bases. The CDR3 bases are TGCAGCGTTGGAGAGCGCGGCTACACCTTC. Residues: CSVGERGYTF.

V is TRBV9 and J is TRBJ2-3; TRBD1 is a possible D gene (5 bases). Germline CDR1 SGDLS, CDR2 YYNGEE. V lost 6 bases and J lost 3, with 8 bases in between. This CDR3 region has 12 residues. In nucleotides, the CDR3 is TGTGCCAGCACCAGGGTGACAGATACGCAGTATTTT. Amino acid sequence: CASTRVTDTQYF.

This clone came up a few times. A read error may be the cause here, since a much bigger clone is one base away. The DNA of the CDR3 is TGTCCCCGCGGATCGCGGGGGGGGCCCAAAAACATTCAGTACTTC. As protein: CPRGSRGGPKNIQYF. The gene calls are TRBV28 and TRBJ2-4; 9 bases agree with TRBD2. The germline V gene encodes CDR1 MDHEN and CDR2 SYDVKM. The CDR3 is 15 amino acids.

This rearrangement joins TRBV28 to TRBJ1-2; maybe TRBD1 (5 bases). This CDR3 has 13 amino acids. Per the germline V gene, CDR1 is MDHEN and CDR2 is SYDVKM. V lost 6 bases to trimming and J lost 2 bases, with 10 bases between them. The CDR3 nucleotides are TGTGCCAGCAGATCCGGGGGGAACTATGGCTACACCTTC. Translated, it gives CASRSGGNYGYTF.

This chain connects TRBV19 to TRBJ2-4, with 13 bases lining up with TRBD2. Per germline, CDR1 LNHDA and CDR2 SQIVND (reference sequence). J lost 7 bases, V lost 2 bases, and 5 bases had no gene match. The CDR3 contains 16 residues. The CDR3 DNA sequence: TGTGCCAGTAGTATACTGGGACTAGCGGGAAACAACATTCAGTACTTC. As protein: CASSILGLAGNNIQYF.

The chain is built from TRBV9 and TRBJ1-2; TRBD1 matches 9 bases. The CDR3 runs 15 residues. The germline gives CDR1 SGDLS, CDR2 YYNGEE. V trimming: 3 bases; J trimming: 4 bases; junction bases outside the gene matches: 7. The CDR3 reads CASSGGTGLGYGYTF. CDR3 nucleotide sequence: TGTGCCAGCAGCGGGGGGACAGGGCTGGGCTATGGCTACACCTTC.

J is TRBJ2-7 and V is TRBV18; D possibly corresponds to TRBD1 (6 bases). The CDR3 is 13 amino acids. Germline-derived CDR1 and CDR2 are KGHSH and LQKENI. V lost 5 bases to trimming and J lost 3 bases, with 11 bases between them. The CDR3 region has the DNA TGTGCCAGCTCAGTTCAGGGGAACTACGAGCAGTACTTC. Its protein product is CASSVQGNYEQYF.

The chain recombines TRBV27 with TRBJ2-7, with 12 bases identical to TRBD2. J gave up 4 bases and V 6 bases, and 4 bases lay outside the gene matches. CDR1 and CDR2 from the germline V gene are MNHEY and SMNVEV (reference sequence). The CDR3 spans 14 residues. The CDR3 region has the DNA TGTGCCAGCAGGCTAGCGGGAGGGCCTTACGAGCAGTACTTC. The encoded protein is CASRLAGGPYEQYF.

J is TRBJ1-5 and V is TRBV10-3; 8 nucleotides match TRBD1. In germline, CDR1 is ENHRY, CDR2 SYGVKD. J was trimmed by 4 bases and V by 6 bases; bases with no gene match: 14. The CDR3 extends over 17 amino acids. The CDR3 protein is CAIRSDRVNGGNQPQHF. The CDR3 DNA sequence: TGTGCCATCAGATCGGACAGGGTGAACGGGGGGAATCAGCCCCAGCATTTT.

The J gene is TRBJ1-6, the V gene TRBV27; 8 bases match TRBD1. The germline gives CDR1 MNHEY, CDR2 SMNVEV (reference sequence). This CDR3 region has 15 residues. V dropped 5 bases and J dropped 9; count of bases not matched to a gene: 9. Written as DNA, the CDR3 is TGTGCCAGCAGTCCAAAGACAGGGGTGGCTTCACCCCTCCACTTT. It specifies CASSPKTGVASPLHF.

V usage is TRBV5-4 and J usage is TRBJ2-1; D possibly corresponds to TRBD1 (6 bases). Germline V gives CDR1 SGHNT, CDR2 YYREEE (reference sequence). The CDR3 is made up of 14 amino acids. Trimming shortened V by 5 bases and J by 9 bases, and 18 bases separated the two germline ends. The CDR3 is CASSSLFKGGEQFF. CDR3 in DNA: TGTGCCAGCAGTAGTTTGTTTAAAGGGGGTGAGCAGTTCTTC.

The rearrangement links TRBV10-3 to TRBJ2-2; 9 nucleotides match TRBD1. Germline lookup yields CDR1 ENHRY and CDR2 SYGVKD. CDR3 size: 12 residues. J lost 14 bases, V lost 4 bases, and 5 bases had no gene match. CDR3 amino acids: CAISVRGQGLFF. CDR3 bases: TGTGCCATCAGTGTAAGGGGACAGGGACTGTTTTTT.

The chain recombines TRBV13 with TRBJ2-2, with 10 bases aligning to TRBD2. Unmatched junction bases numbered 6, after V lost 4 bases and J lost 4 bases. This CDR3 has 16 amino acids. In germline, CDR1 is PRHDT, CDR2 FYEKMQ (reference sequence). The CDR3 DNA reads TGTGCCAGCAGCTCAAGACTAGCGGGCTTCACCGGGGAGCTGTTTTTT. Translating gives CASSSRLAGFTGELFF.

The rearrangement joins TRBV10-3 to TRBJ1-4; TRBD1 agrees at 7 bases. With 3 bases clipped from V and 2 bases from J, the junction kept 3 bases outside the gene matches. Germline assignment: CDR1 ENHRY and CDR2 SYGVKD. CDR3 length equals 15 residues. The CDR3 sequence: CAISERQGTNEKLFF. Here the CDR3 DNA reads TGTGCCATCAGTGAAAGACAGGGTACTAATGAAAAACTGTTTTTT.